Each of the 21 T cell receptor beta chains below was sequenced from the same sample in a study of cytomegalovirus exposure and HLA in healthy donors. Some clones are missing from TCRdb's copy, which holds only in-frame ones; the method was immunoSEQ multiplex PCR. The sample records 110,000 to 150,000 clones, approximately 89% being singletons. The sample was PBMCs. Receptors originate from a man aged 18 to 30 in good health and CMV-seronegative.

The V and J genes are TRBV7-9 and TRBJ1-5; 9 bases line up with TRBD1. Germline values: CDR1 SEHNR, CDR2 FQNEAQ (reference sequence). V lost 5 bases and J lost 4; bases outside the gene matches: 6. This CDR3 is built from 15 residues. CDR3 protein: CASSTGTGPNQPQHF. The CDR3 DNA follows: TGTGCCAGCAGCACGGGGACAGGGCCAAATCAGCCCCAGCATTTT. Full variable domain (rest looked up from reference TRBV7-9 and TRBJ1-5): DTGVSQNPRHKITKRGQNVTFRCDPISEHNRLYWYRQTLGQGPEFLTYFQNEAQLEKSRLLSDRFSAERPKGSFSTLEIQRTEQGDSAMYLCASSTGTGPNQPQHFGDGTRLSIL.

V and J are TRBV7-8 and TRBJ2-3; tentative D call: TRBD1 (6 bases). The CDR3 is 15 residues long. Trimming removed 3 bases at V and 1 base at J, with 11 bases between. CDR1 and CDR2 from the germline V gene are SGHVS and FQNEAQ. The CDR3 spells CASSLNRAGTDTQYF. For the CDR3, the DNA is TGTGCCAGCAGCTTGAACAGGGCGGGCACAGATACGCAGTATTTT.

The CDR3 region is CASSYSTAGGPYEQYF. In DNA, the CDR3 is TGTGCCAGCAGTTACTCGACGGCGGGGGGGCCGTACGAGCAGTACTTC. V and J are TRBV6-5 and TRBJ2-7, with 9 bases that match TRBD2. Germline trimming cut 0 bases from V and 4 bases from J; bases unmatched to any gene: 7. The CDR3 spans 16 residues. CDR1 and CDR2 (germline): MNHEY, SVGAGI.

V gene TRBV10-1 combines with J gene TRBJ2-3, with 9 bases lining up with TRBD2. V lost 5 bases, J lost 1 base, and 1 base stayed unmatched. CDR3 size: 14 residues. Germline V lookup: CDR1 WNHNN, CDR2 SYGVQD (reference sequence). The CDR3 coding sequence is TGCGCCAGCAGTAAGCGGGGGGGCACAGATACGCAGTATTTT. Translated, it gives CASSKRGGTDTQYF.

The rearrangement joins TRBV9 to TRBJ2-5; the match to TRBD2 covers 7 bases. The CDR3 is 15 amino acids. V was pared by 0 bases and J by 2 bases, with 4 bases of the junction left unmatched. Germline V gene lookup returns CDR1 SGDLS and CDR2 YYNGEE. The CDR3 nucleotides are TGTGCCAGCAGCGTAGGCGGGGGAGGACAAGAGACCCAGTACTTC. Translating it yields CASSVGGGGQETQYF. Filled out from reference TRBV9 and TRBJ2-5, the complete variable domain reads DSGVTQTPKHLITATGQRVTLRCSPRSGDLSVYWYQQSLDQGLQFLIQYYNGEERAKGNILERFSAQQFPDLHSELNLSSLELGDSALYFCASSVGGGGQETQYFGPGTRLLVL.

This clone was found once. The chain employs TRBV10-3 and TRBJ1-1; TRBD1 is a possible D gene (5 bases). Trimming left V 3 bases short and J 5 bases short, with 16 bases between. The CDR3 spans 15 residues. Germline CDR1 and CDR2: ENHRY and SYGVKD. Here the CDR3 reads CAISDRAGSGTEAFF. The DNA for the CDR3 is TGTGCCATCAGTGATCGGGCAGGTTCAGGGACTGAAGCTTTCTTT.

The chain recombines TRBV5-8 with TRBJ1-1; 8 bases line up with TRBD1. This CDR3 has 15 amino acids. V lost 4 bases to trimming and J lost 4 bases; unmatched junction nucleotides: 9. Germline CDR1 SGHTS, CDR2 YDEGEE. The CDR3 here is CASSTGDRGGTEAFF. CDR3 sequence (DNA): TGTGCCAGCAGCACAGGCGACAGGGGAGGCACTGAAGCTTTCTTT. Based on the CDR3 plus reference TRBV5-8 and TRBJ1-1, the full variable domain is EAGVTQSPTHLIKTRGQQATLRCSPISGHTSVYWYQQALGLGLQFLLWYDEGEERNRGNFPPRFSGRQFPNYSSELNVNALELEDSALYLCASSTGDRGGTEAFFGQGTRLTVV.

This rearrangement joins TRBV13 to TRBJ1-4; D might be TRBD1 (5 bases). The CDR3 runs 16 residues. V lost 5 bases and J 4 bases, leaving 17 bases between the germline ends. The germline gives CDR1 PRHDT, CDR2 FYEKMQ (reference sequence). In nucleotides, the CDR3 is TGTGCCAGCAGCGAGTACCGGGGGGTCGGTAATGAAAAACTGTTTTTT. Translation gives CASSEYRGVGNEKLFF. The full variable domain, in which reference TRBV13 and TRBJ1-4 provide the parts outside the CDR3, is AAGVIQSPRHLIKEKRETATLKCYPIPRHDTVYWYQQGPGQDPQFLISFYEKMQSDKGSIPDRFSAQQFSDYHSELNMSSLELGDSALYFCASSEYRGVGNEKLFFGSGTQLSVL.

This rearrangement joins TRBV7-9 to TRBJ1-6; D is undetermined. The CDR3 length is 15 residues. Trimming removed 1 base from V and 5 bases from J, with 9 bases in between. Germline V gene sequence: CDR1 SEHNR, CDR2 FQNEAQ (reference sequence). The CDR3 loop reads CASSLGTTHNSPLHF. The CDR3 nucleotides read TGTGCCAGCAGCTTAGGGACTACACATAATTCACCCCTCCACTTT.

The chain recombines TRBV5-1 with TRBJ2-5; 9 positions match TRBD1. This CDR3 spans 15 amino acids. CDR1 and CDR2 (germline): SGHRS, YFSETQ. The ends lost 4 bases at V and 5 bases at J; junction bases unmatched: 9. The DNA of the CDR3 is TGCGCCAGCAGCGGAACACAGGGGGCAGGGGAGACCCAGTACTTC. This gives the protein CASSGTQGAGETQYF.

V is TRBV10-3 and J is TRBJ1-1; D unclear. The germline gives CDR1 ENHRY, CDR2 SYGVKD. The CDR3 is 14 residues long. Trimming removed 1 base at V and 1 base at J, with 7 bases between. DNA for the CDR3: TGTGCCATCAGTGAGTGGGAGGGGAACACTGAAGCTTTCTTT. It specifies CAISEWEGNTEAFF.

The chain recombines TRBV11-2 with TRBJ2-7; 7 nucleotides line up with TRBD1. CDR1 is SGHAT and CDR2 is FQNNGV in the germline V gene. The V segment lost 5 bases and the J segment 3 bases; nucleotides outside the gene matches: 10. CDR3 length: 15 residues. CDR3 protein: CASSHTGTDSYEQYF. The DNA for the CDR3 is TGTGCCAGCAGCCATACCGGGACAGACAGCTACGAGCAGTACTTC. The full variable domain, its missing parts supplied by reference TRBV11-2 and TRBJ2-7, is EAGVAQSPRYKIIEKRQSVAFWCNPISGHATLYWYQQILGQGPKLLIQFQNNGVVDDSQLPKDRFSAERLKGVDSTLKIQPAKLEDSAVYLCASSHTGTDSYEQYFGPGTRLTVT.

The J gene is TRBJ2-3, the V gene TRBV7-2, with 12 bases matching TRBD2. This CDR3 is 15 amino acids long. Germline assignment: CDR1 SGHTA and CDR2 FQGNSA. V lost 4 bases, J lost 8 bases, and 7 bases stayed unmatched. CDR3: CASSSRLAGDGTQYF. The CDR3 bases are TGTGCCAGCAGCTCCCGACTAGCGGGAGATGGTACGCAGTATTTT.

A remark on this clone: The germline gene is not matched at one end of the junction; a read error may be the cause. The CDR3 loop reads CAWKQGRLGLLF. The CDR3, as DNA: TGTGCCTGGAAACAGGGACGTTTGGGTTTACTATTT. This sequence joins TRBV30 and TRBJ1-4, with a tentative D call TRBD1 (6 bases). The CDR3 totals 12 residues. CDR1 GTSNPN and CDR2 SVGIG come from the germline V gene (reference sequence). The complete variable domain, with remaining parts taken from reference TRBV30 and TRBJ1-4, reads SQTIHQWPATLVQPVGSPLSLECTVEGTSNPNLYWYRQAAGRGLQLLFYSVGIGQISSEVPQNLSASRPQDRQFILSSKKLLLSDSGFYLCAWKQGRLGLLFGSGTQLSVL.

The chain combines TRBV4-3 with TRBJ2-1; D possibly corresponds to TRBD1 (5 bases). V was shortened by 2 bases and J by 5 bases, with 19 bases between the two germline ends. Germline lookup yields CDR1 LGHNA and CDR2 YSLEER. The CDR3 is made up of 17 amino acids. CDR3 nucleotide sequence: TGCGCCAGCAGCCAAACGGCAGGGCCTGTTCTCCACAATGAGCAGTTCTTC. As protein: CASSQTAGPVLHNEQFF.

This chain connects TRBV7-9 to TRBJ2-7, with 8 positions matching TRBD2. The CDR3 sequence is 13 residues long. Germline CDR1 is SEHNR and CDR2 is FQNEAQ (reference sequence). V lost 5 bases, J lost 3 bases, and 3 bases stayed unmatched. CDR3 sequence: CASSLSGSYEQYV. The CDR3 region has the DNA TGTGCCAGCAGCCTAAGCGGGAGCTACGAGCAGTACGTC.

The chain carries TRBV19 and TRBJ1-3; D unresolved. The germline V gene encodes CDR1 LNHDA and CDR2 SQIVND (reference sequence). Trimming pared 5 bases from V and 5 bases from J, leaving 10 bases between. CDR3 length equals 13 residues. CDR3 in DNA: TGTGCCAGTAGTGCGGGCGAAAGAAACACCATATATTTT. Protein: CASSAGERNTIYF.

The rearrangement uses TRBV15 and TRBJ2-5, with 7 bases identical to TRBD1. V was pared by 0 bases and J by 8 bases, with 12 bases of the junction left unmatched. Germline CDR1 and CDR2: LNHNV and YYDKDF (reference sequence). The length of the CDR3 is 16 residues. The CDR3 DNA is TGTGCCACCAGCAGAGAACCAACAGGGGTCGGGATAACCCAGTACTTC. It yields the protein CATSREPTGVGITQYF.

J is TRBJ1-2 and V is TRBV7-9; D is possibly TRBD1 (5 bases). V shed 1 base and J shed 0 bases, with 9 bases lying between them. CDR1 is SEHNR, CDR2 FQNEAQ, per germline (reference sequence). CDR3 size: 15 residues. The CDR3 region is CASSLGRVSNYGYTF. The CDR3 DNA reads TGTGCCAGCAGCTTAGGCAGGGTCTCTAACTATGGCTACACCTTC.

The J gene is TRBJ2-3, the V gene TRBV11-3; D unresolved. This CDR3 has 13 residues. From germline, CDR1 is SGHNT and CDR2 YENEEA. V was cut by 1 base and J by 3 bases, with 5 bases left in between. The CDR3 loop reads CASSLVRTDTQYF. In DNA form, the CDR3 reads TGTGCCAGCAGCTTAGTCAGGACAGATACGCAGTATTTT.

The chain has TRBV11-2 and TRBJ2-2; TRBD2 aligns across 7 bases. The germline V gene encodes CDR1 SGHAT and CDR2 FQNNGV. V lost 4 bases, J lost 4 bases, and 9 bases stayed unmatched. The CDR3 loop spans 16 amino acids. CDR3: CASSSRRREFTGELFF. CDR3 nucleotide sequence: TGTGCCAGCAGCTCACGAAGGCGGGAGTTCACCGGGGAGCTGTTTTTT.